The source of this T cell receptor beta chain is a study of blood T cell repertoires in COVID-19. The repertoire was sequenced with immunoSEQ multiplex PCR; TCRdb's copy has only in-frame clones and lacks some. In the table there are more than 300,000 clones, 89% of which are singletons. Participants' own reports of clinical history determined their cohort assignment. CDR1 GTSNPN and CDR2 SVGIG come from the germline V gene (reference sequence). V lost 0 bases, J lost 4 bases, and 7 bases stayed unmatched. The CDR3 is 16 amino acids. The TCR sequence derives from a woman in her thirties who had recovered from COVID-19. The chain employs TRBV30 and TRBJ2-1; 9 bases match TRBD2. The sequenced material came from PBMCs or T cells enriched from blood (not recorded which). The CDR3 protein is CAWSVRLAGMYNEQFF. The CDR3 DNA reads as TGTGCCTGGAGTGTACGGCTAGCGGGAATGTACAATGAGCAGTTCTTC.